This record covers a single TCR beta chain. These data originate in a study of cytomegalovirus exposure and HLA in healthy donors. The PCR used 60 Vbeta and 13 Jbeta primers. Sequencing was performed with immunoSEQ multiplex PCR; in TCRdb, only in-frame clones are kept and a portion is missing. The sample consists of approximately 150,000 clones, roughly four fifths of them appearing once. Germline loops: CDR1 MGHRA, CDR2 YSYEKL. J gave up 2 bases and V 1 base, and 8 bases lay outside the gene matches. The CDR3 spans 17 residues. The origin of this receptor is a man aged 18-30 years in good health and CMV-seronegative. The chain recombines TRBV4-1 with TRBJ1-3; TRBD1 agrees at 7 bases. The specimen was PBMCs. The CDR3 loop reads CASSQGARTGTGNTIYF. The CDR3 DNA sequence: TGCGCCAGCAGCCAAGGGGCCAGGACAGGTACTGGAAACACCATATATTTT.